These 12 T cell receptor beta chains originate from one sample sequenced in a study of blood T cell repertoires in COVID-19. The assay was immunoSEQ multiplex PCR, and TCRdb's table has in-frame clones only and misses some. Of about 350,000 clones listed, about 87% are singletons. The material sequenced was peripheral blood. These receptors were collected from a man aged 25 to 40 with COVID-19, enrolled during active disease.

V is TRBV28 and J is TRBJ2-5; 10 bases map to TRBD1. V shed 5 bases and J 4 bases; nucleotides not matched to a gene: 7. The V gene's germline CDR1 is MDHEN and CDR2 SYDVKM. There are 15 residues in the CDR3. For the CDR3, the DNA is TGTGCCAGCAGTCCCAGACAGGGGGCTCGAGAGACCCAGTACTTC. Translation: CASSPRQGARETQYF.

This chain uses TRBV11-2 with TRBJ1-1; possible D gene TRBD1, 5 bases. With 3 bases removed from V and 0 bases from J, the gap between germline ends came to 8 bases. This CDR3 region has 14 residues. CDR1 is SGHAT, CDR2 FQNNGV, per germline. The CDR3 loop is CASSFRQMNTEAFF. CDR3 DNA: TGTGCCAGCAGCTTCCGACAGATGAACACTGAAGCTTTCTTT.

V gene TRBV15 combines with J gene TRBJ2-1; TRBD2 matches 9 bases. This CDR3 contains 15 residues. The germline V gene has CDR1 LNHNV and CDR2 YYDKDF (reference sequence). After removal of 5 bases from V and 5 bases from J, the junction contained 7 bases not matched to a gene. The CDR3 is CATSLGTSRNNEQFF. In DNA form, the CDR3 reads TGTGCCACCAGCCTCGGGACTAGCAGAAACAATGAGCAGTTCTTC.

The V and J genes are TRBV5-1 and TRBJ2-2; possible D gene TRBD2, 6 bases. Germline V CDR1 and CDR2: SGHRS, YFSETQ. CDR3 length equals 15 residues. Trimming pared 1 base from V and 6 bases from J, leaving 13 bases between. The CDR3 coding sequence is TGCGCCAGCAGCTTGAGGGCTAGCGAAGCCGGGGAGCTGTTTTTT. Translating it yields CASSLRASEAGELFF.

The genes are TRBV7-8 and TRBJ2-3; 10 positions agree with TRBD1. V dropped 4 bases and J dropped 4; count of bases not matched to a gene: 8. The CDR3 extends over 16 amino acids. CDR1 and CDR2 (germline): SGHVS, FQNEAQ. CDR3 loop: CASSSEQGQGADTQYF. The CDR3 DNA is TGTGCCAGCAGCTCGGAACAAGGACAGGGGGCAGATACGCAGTATTTT.

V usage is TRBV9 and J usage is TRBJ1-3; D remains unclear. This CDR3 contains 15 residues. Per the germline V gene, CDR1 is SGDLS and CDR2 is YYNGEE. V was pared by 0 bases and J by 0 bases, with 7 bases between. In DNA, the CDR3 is TGTGCCAGCAGCGTAGAACCAGACTCTGGAAACACCATATATTTT. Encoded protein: CASSVEPDSGNTIYF.

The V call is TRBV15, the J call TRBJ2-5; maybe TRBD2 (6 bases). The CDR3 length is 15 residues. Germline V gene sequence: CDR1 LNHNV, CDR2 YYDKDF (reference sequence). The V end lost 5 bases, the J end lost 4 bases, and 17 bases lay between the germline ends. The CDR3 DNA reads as TGTGCCACCAGCCACCACCAGGGAGGAAGAGAGACCCAGTACTTC. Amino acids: CATSHHQGGRETQYF.

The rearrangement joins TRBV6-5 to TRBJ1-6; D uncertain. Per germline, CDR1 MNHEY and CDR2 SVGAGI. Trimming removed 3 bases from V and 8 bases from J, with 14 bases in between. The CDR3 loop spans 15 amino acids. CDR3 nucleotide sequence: TGTGCCAGCAGTTATGCACCCCGGAGGGATTCACCCCTCCACTTT. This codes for CASSYAPRRDSPLHF.

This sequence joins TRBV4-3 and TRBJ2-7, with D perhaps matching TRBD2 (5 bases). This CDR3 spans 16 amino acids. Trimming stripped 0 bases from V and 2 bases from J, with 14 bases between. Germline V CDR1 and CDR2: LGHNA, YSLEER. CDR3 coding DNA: TGCGCCAGCAGCCAAGATGCTAGCCGAGCAACCTACGAGCAGTACTTC. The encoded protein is CASSQDASRATYEQYF.

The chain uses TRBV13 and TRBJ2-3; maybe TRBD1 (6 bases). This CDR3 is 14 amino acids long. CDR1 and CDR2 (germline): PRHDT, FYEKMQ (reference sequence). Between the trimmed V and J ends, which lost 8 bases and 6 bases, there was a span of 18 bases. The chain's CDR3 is CASGKQGLRDTQYF. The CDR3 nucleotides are TGTGCCAGCGGCAAGCAGGGGCTCCGGGATACGCAGTATTTT.

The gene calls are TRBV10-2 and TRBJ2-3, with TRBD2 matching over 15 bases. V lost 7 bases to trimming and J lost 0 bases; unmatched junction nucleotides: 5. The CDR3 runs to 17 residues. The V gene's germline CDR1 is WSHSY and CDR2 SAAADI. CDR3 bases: TGCGCCAGCACCGGACTAGCGGGGGGGCTAAGCACAGATACGCAGTATTTT. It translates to CASTGLAGGLSTDTQYF.

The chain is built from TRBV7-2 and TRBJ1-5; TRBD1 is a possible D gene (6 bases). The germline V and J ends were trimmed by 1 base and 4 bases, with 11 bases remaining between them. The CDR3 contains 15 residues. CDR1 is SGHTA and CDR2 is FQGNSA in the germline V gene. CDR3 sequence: CASSLVQGWNQPQHF. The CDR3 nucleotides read TGTGCCAGCAGCTTAGTACAGGGTTGGAATCAGCCCCAGCATTTT.